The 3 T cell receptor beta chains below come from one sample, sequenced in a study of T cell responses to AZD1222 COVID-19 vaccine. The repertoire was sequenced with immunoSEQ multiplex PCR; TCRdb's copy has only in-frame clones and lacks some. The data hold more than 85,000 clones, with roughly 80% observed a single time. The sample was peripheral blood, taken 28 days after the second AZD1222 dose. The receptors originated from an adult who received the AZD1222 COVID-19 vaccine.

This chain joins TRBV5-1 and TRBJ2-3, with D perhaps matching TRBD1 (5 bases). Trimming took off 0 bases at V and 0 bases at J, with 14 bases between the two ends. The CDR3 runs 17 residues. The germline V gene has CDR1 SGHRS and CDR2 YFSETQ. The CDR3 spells CASSLEGPSTSTDTQYF. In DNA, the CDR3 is TGCGCCAGCAGCTTGGAGGGGCCGTCCACTAGCACAGATACGCAGTATTTT.

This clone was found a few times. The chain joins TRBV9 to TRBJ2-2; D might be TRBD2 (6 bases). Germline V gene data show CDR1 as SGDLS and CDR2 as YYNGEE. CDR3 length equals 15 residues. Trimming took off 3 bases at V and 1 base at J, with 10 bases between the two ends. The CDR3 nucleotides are TGTGCCAGCAGCGCGGGACTGGGGAACACCGGGGAGCTGTTTTTT. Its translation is CASSAGLGNTGELFF.

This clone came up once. CDR3 coding DNA: TGTGCCAGTAGTATCGCGAAAGGGCCAACTTCCTACAATGAGCAGTTCTTC. Protein: CASSIAKGPTSYNEQFF. The chain links TRBV19 to TRBJ2-1; D not resolved. The length of the CDR3 is 17 residues. Germline V CDR1 and CDR2: LNHDA, SQIVND (reference sequence). Trimming cost V 3 bases and J 1 base, with 16 bases left between them.